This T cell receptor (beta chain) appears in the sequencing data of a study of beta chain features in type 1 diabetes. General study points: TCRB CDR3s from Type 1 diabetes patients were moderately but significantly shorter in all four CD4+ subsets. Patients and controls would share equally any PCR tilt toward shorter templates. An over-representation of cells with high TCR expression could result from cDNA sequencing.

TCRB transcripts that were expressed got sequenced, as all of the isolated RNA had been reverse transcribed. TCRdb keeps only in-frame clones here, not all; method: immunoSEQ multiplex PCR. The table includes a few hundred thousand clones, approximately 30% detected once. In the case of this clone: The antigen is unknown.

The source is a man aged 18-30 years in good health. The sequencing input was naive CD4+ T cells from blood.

The CDR3: CASTSGRDYEQYF. The CDR3 region has the DNA TGTGCCTCTACTAGCGGGAGGGACTACGAGCAGTACTTC. J is TRBJ2-7 and V is TRBV30, with 13 nucleotides matching TRBD2. Unmatched junction bases numbered 3, after V lost 7 bases and J lost 3 bases. Germline CDR1 and CDR2: GTSNPN and SVGIG (reference sequence). The CDR3 sequence is 13 residues long.